A single sample gave rise to the 25 T cell receptor beta chains below, sequenced in a study of vaccination and CD4 T cells after COVID-19. The Oncomine TCR Beta short-read assay was what sequenced the DNA obtained from cultured CD4+ T cells. TCRdb reanalysed the PCR reads using MiXCR and keeps one entry per CDR3 protein. The table shows thousands of distinct CDR3 sequences, with roughly 45% occurring only once. These receptors have no known antigen. As to treatment: roughly 10-day PBMC culture with coronavirus spike peptide pools or control peptides (ViraFEST assay). CD4+ T cells that came from the unexposed donor were collected before the COVID-19 pandemic (2011-2018). The specimen was CD4+ T cells from blood, cultured in vitro. Receptors originate from a human donor in good health.

The V gene is TRBV11-3, the J gene TRBJ2-1, with 7 bases matching TRBD2. The germline V gene encodes CDR1 SGHNT and CDR2 YENEEA. The CDR3 runs to 15 residues. V was pared by 6 bases and J by 2 bases, with 7 bases of the junction left unmatched. As DNA, the CDR3 is TGTGCCAGCAGTCTATCTAGCGGCGCCTACAATGAGCAGTTCTTC. Protein: CASSLSSGAYNEQFF.

This clonotype has more than one count but fewer than ten. This sequence joins TRBV5-4 and TRBJ1-5, with D maybe TRBD1 (6 bases). V gave up 5 bases and J gave up 1 base, with 13 bases separating them. The germline V gene encodes CDR1 SGHNT and CDR2 YYREEE (reference sequence). This CDR3 has 15 residues. The DNA for the CDR3 is TGTGCCAGCAGTGTGGGGGGCACCAGCAATCAGCCCCAGCATTTT. Amino acids: CASSVGGTSNQPQHF.

This sequence joins TRBV6-1 and TRBJ1-2; D unresolved. With 7 bases removed from V and 2 bases from J, the gap between germline ends came to 14 bases. Germline CDR1 MNHNS, CDR2 SASEGT. CDR3 length equals 14 residues. CDR3 DNA sequence: TGTGCCAGCACCAAGGGAGCAGAGAACTATGGCTACACCTTC. Translated: CASTKGAENYGYTF.

This chain connects TRBV11-2 to TRBJ1-1, with D perhaps TRBD1 (6 bases). Germline lookup yields CDR1 SGHAT and CDR2 FQNNGV. V gave up 4 bases and J gave up 2 bases, with 11 bases separating them. This CDR3 is 14 amino acids long. CDR3 residues: CASSSRGVNTEAFF. The CDR3 nucleotides read TGTGCCAGCAGCTCCAGGGGAGTTAACACTGAAGCTTTCTTT.

This clonotype was found a few times. This CDR3 is CSARNPRTGEGYTF. As DNA, the CDR3 is TGCAGTGCTAGAAATCCCCGGACAGGCGAAGGCTACACCTTC. The chain has TRBV20-1 and TRBJ1-2; 7 nucleotides align to TRBD1. Per the germline V gene, CDR1 is DFQATT and CDR2 is SNEGSKA (reference sequence). CDR3 length equals 14 residues. J gave up 8 bases and V 2 bases, and 11 bases lay outside the gene matches.

The gene calls are TRBV10-3 and TRBJ2-5, with 8 bases identical to TRBD2. The CDR3 runs 12 residues. Germline loops: CDR1 ENHRY, CDR2 SYGVKD. The ends lost 9 bases at V and 4 bases at J; junction bases unmatched: 4. The CDR3 spells CAIAGEVETQYF. DNA for the CDR3: TGTGCCATAGCGGGGGAGGTAGAGACCCAGTACTTC.

By its share, this clonotype is medium-sized (0.01 to 0.1%). V and J are TRBV20-1 and TRBJ1-1; TRBD1 agrees at 10 bases. The CDR3 spans 14 residues. Germline trimming cut 6 bases from V and 3 bases from J; bases unmatched to any gene: 7. Germline V gene data show CDR1 as DFQATT and CDR2 as SNEGSKA (reference sequence). CDR3 sequence (DNA): TGCAGTGCCCCGGACAGGGGGTGGGACACTGAAGCTTTCTTT. Its translation: CSAPDRGWDTEAFF.

The genes are TRBV5-5 and TRBJ1-1; 9 nucleotides align to TRBD1. V dropped 2 bases and J dropped 4; count of bases not matched to a gene: 3. CDR1 SGHKS and CDR2 YYEKEE come from the germline V gene (reference sequence). This CDR3 is built from 14 residues. The CDR3 protein is CASSLQGASTEAFF. The CDR3 DNA reads as TGTGCCAGCAGCTTACAGGGGGCAAGCACTGAAGCTTTCTTT.

The gene calls are TRBV2 and TRBJ2-7; D is uncertain. V was cut by 10 bases and J by 6 bases, with 13 bases left in between. This CDR3 contains 11 residues. Germline V gene data show CDR1 as SNHLY and CDR2 as FYNNEI. CDR3 nucleotides: TGTGCCACCCGTACCGGAGCCGAGCAGTACTTC. It codes for CATRTGAEQYF.

The V and J genes are TRBV7-2 and TRBJ2-2; D is perhaps TRBD2 (7 bases). Germline CDR1 and CDR2: SGHTA and FQGNSA. V shed 3 bases and J shed 5 bases, with 13 bases lying between them. The CDR3 runs to 15 residues. This CDR3 reads CASSFTGGLTGELFF. The CDR3 DNA reads TGTGCCAGCAGCTTCACGGGGGGCCTAACCGGGGAGCTGTTTTTT.

J is TRBJ1-2 and V is TRBV12-3 or TRBV12-4; 11 bases match TRBD1. V was pared by 2 bases and J by 0 bases, with 8 bases of the junction left unmatched. The CDR3 is 18 residues long. As DNA, the CDR3 is TGTGCCAGCAGTTTACCTCCGGGACAGGGGGGGGCTAACTATGGCTACACCTTC. It codes for CASSLPPGQGGANYGYTF.

J is TRBJ1-6 and V is TRBV10-3; tentatively, D is TRBD1 (5 bases). The CDR3 length is 16 residues. Germline loops: CDR1 ENHRY, CDR2 SYGVKD. Trimming cost V 6 bases and J 0 bases, with 12 bases left between them. The CDR3 bases are TGTGCCATCAGGGACGGGGGAAGCTCCTATAATTCACCCCTCCACTTT. Protein product: CAIRDGGSSYNSPLHF.

The rearrangement uses TRBV7-9 and TRBJ1-1, with D perhaps matching TRBD1 (5 bases). Looked up from germline, CDR1 is SEHNR and CDR2 is FQNEAQ (reference sequence). Trimming took 8 bases from V and 1 from J, leaving 17 bases between them. CDR3 size: 15 residues. The CDR3: CASSPFRGRNTEAFF. The CDR3 bases are TGTGCCAGCTCGCCCTTTAGGGGACGGAACACTGAAGCTTTCTTT. Full variable domain (remainder filled in from reference TRBV7-9 and TRBJ1-1): DTGVSQNPRHKITKRGQNVTFRCDPISEHNRLYWYRQTLGQGPEFLTYFQNEAQLEKSRLLSDRFSAERPKGSFSTLEIQRTEQGDSAMYLCASSPFRGRNTEAFFGQGTRLTVV.

This clonotype has only a few counts. The chain carries TRBV7-2 and TRBJ1-2; 8 bases map to TRBD1. Germline CDR1 reads SGHTA; CDR2 reads FQGNSA. CDR3 length: 14 residues. The trim removed 5 bases at V and 8 bases at J, leaving 10 bases unmatched. The CDR3 loop is CASSPGQGVGGYTF. CDR3 coding DNA: TGTGCCAGCAGCCCCGGACAGGGAGTAGGCGGCTACACCTTC.

V usage is TRBV2 and J usage is TRBJ1-2; D is undetermined. The CDR3 contains 15 residues. The germline V gene encodes CDR1 SNHLY and CDR2 FYNNEI. V was clipped by 1 base and J by 4 bases, with 13 bases between them. This CDR3 reads CASSEGRNEFYGYTF. As DNA, the CDR3 is TGTGCCAGCAGTGAAGGGCGGAATGAATTCTATGGCTACACCTTC.

The chain recombines TRBV24-1 with TRBJ2-5; D is unclear. V lost 4 bases to trimming and J lost 5 bases, with 16 bases between them. The germline V gene encodes CDR1 KGHDR and CDR2 SFDVKD. The CDR3 is 15 amino acids. CDR3 DNA sequence: TGTGCCACCAGTGACCCAAGAGCGATATTGGAGACCCAGTACTTC. It encodes CATSDPRAILETQYF.

A few counts support this clonotype. This chain joins TRBV18 and TRBJ1-1; D perhaps matches TRBD1 (5 bases). This CDR3 has 13 residues. Germline V gene sequence: CDR1 KGHSH, CDR2 LQKENI. V lost 1 base to trimming and J lost 3 bases, with 6 bases between them. The CDR3 coding sequence is TGTGCCAGCTCACCACAGGGGCACACTGAAGCTTTCTTT. This codes for CASSPQGHTEAFF.

The sample holds a few counts of this clonotype. This chain links TRBV7-3 with TRBJ1-1; D not resolved. The CDR3 runs 15 residues. CDR1 is SGHTA, CDR2 FQGTGA, per germline. Trimming removed 1 base from V and 6 bases from J, with 15 bases in between. The CDR3 spells CASSLSSAAGSEAFF. CDR3 bases: TGTGCCAGCAGCTTAAGTTCGGCGGCGGGGTCTGAAGCTTTCTTT.

The chain recombines TRBV5-8 with TRBJ1-5; D not certain. The germline V and J ends were trimmed by 4 bases and 3 bases, with 8 bases remaining between them. CDR1 is SGHTS and CDR2 is YDEGEE in the germline V gene. The CDR3 extends over 13 amino acids. CDR3 nucleotides: TGTGCCAGCAGCCCAAGTAACAATCAGCCCCAGCATTTT. Protein product: CASSPSNNQPQHF.

This clonotype was seen once. The V call is TRBV2, the J call TRBJ2-2; no clear D. Germline CDR1 and CDR2: SNHLY and FYNNEI. V lost 8 bases to trimming and J lost 5 bases, with 9 bases between them. This CDR3 comprises 12 residues. The CDR3 loop is CASDMETGELFF. DNA of the CDR3: TGTGCCAGCGATATGGAGACCGGGGAGCTGTTTTTT. Together with reference TRBV2 and TRBJ2-2, the CDR3 gives the full variable domain: EPEVTQTPSHQVTQMGQEVILRCVPISNHLYFYWYRQILGQKVEFLVSFYNNEISEKSEIFDDQFSVERPDGSNFTLKIRSTKLEDSAMYFCASDMETGELFFGEGSRLTVL.

Comments on this clonotype: A much bigger clone sits one base away, suggesting this may be a read error. The rearrangement joins TRBV7-2 to TRBJ1-2; 9 bases align to TRBD1. This CDR3 is built from 12 residues. Looked up from germline, CDR1 is SGHTA and CDR2 is FQGNSA. The CDR3 loop reads CVSSFTGGGYTF. In nucleotides, the CDR3 is TGTGTCAGCAGCTTCACAGGGGGCGGCTACACCTTC.

This clonotype was observed a handful of times. The rearrangement uses TRBV11-3 and TRBJ2-3, with D possibly TRBD1 on 6 matching bases. There are 14 residues in the CDR3. Germline CDR1 SGHNT, CDR2 YENEEA. V lost 1 base, J lost 5 bases, and 10 bases lay in between. CDR3 loop: CASSLATTGDTQYF. As DNA, the CDR3 is TGTGCCAGCAGCTTAGCGACGACAGGAGATACGCAGTATTTT.

V and J are TRBV14 and TRBJ1-1; possible D gene TRBD1, 6 bases. The CDR3 length is 14 residues. Germline V gene data show CDR1 as SGHDN and CDR2 as FVKESK. V lost 5 bases and J 2 bases, leaving 12 bases between the germline ends. CDR3 nucleotides: TGTGCCAGCAGCTACCACAGGGTTAACACTGAAGCTTTCTTT. This sequence encodes CASSYHRVNTEAFF.

The chain employs TRBV27 and TRBJ1-1; the D gene is possibly TRBD1 (5 bases). V lost 7 bases and J 3 bases, leaving 12 bases between the germline ends. Germline values: CDR1 MNHEY, CDR2 SMNVEV (reference sequence). The CDR3 loop spans 13 amino acids. Here the CDR3 DNA reads TGTGCCAGCAAGGACTGGGGGGACACTGAAGCTTTCTTT. This translates into CASKDWGDTEAFF.

The chain carries TRBV25-1 and TRBJ2-7; TRBD1 might be the D (6 bases). The CDR3 spans 12 residues. V gave up 7 bases and J gave up 4 bases, with 11 bases separating them. Germline values: CDR1 MGHDK, CDR2 SYGVNS. The CDR3 here is CASTLTGYEQYF. DNA for the CDR3: TGTGCCAGCACCTTGACAGGTTACGAGCAGTACTTC.